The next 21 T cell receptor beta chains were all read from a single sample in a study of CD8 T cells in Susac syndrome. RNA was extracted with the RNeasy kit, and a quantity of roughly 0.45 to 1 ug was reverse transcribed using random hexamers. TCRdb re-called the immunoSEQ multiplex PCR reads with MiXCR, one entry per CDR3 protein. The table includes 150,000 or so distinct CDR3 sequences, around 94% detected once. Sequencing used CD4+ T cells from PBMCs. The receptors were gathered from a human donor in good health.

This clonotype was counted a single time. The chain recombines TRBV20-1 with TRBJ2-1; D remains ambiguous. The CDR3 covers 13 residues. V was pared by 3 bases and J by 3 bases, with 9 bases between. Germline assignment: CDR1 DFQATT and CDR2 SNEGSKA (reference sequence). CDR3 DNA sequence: TGCAGTGCTAGCGTTTTAAACTACAATGAGCAGTTCTTC. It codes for CSASVLNYNEQFF.

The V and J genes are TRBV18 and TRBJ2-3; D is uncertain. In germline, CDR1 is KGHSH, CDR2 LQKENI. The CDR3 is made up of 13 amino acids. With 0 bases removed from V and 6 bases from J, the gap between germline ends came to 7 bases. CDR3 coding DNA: TGTGCCAGCTCACCACCGATGAGGGATACGCAGTATTTT. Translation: CASSPPMRDTQYF.

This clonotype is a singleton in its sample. This CDR3 is CATRSGTTYEQYF. The CDR3 DNA reads TGTGCCACCAGATCCGGGACTACCTACGAGCAGTACTTC. The chain couples TRBV15 to TRBJ2-7, with 7 bases identical to TRBD2. The germline V gene encodes CDR1 LNHNV and CDR2 YYDKDF (reference sequence). The trim removed 6 bases at V and 2 bases at J, leaving 4 bases unmatched. The CDR3 runs to 13 residues.

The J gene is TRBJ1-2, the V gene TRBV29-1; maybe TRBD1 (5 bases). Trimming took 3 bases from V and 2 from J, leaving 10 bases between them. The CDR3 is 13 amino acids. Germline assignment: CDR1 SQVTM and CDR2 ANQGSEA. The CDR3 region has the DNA TGCAGCGTTGATGGGTCAGGGAACTATGGCTACACCTTC. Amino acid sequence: CSVDGSGNYGYTF.

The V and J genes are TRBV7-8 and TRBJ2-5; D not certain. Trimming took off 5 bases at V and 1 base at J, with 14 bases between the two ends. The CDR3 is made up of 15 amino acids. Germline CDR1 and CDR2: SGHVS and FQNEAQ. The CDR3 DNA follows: TGTGCCAGCAGCCCATCGGACGGATTCCAAGAGACCCAGTACTTC. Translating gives CASSPSDGFQETQYF.

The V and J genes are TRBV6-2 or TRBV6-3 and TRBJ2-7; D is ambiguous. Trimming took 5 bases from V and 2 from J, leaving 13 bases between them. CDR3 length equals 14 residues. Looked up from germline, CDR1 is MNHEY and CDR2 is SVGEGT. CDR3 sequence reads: CASSLASGAYEQYF. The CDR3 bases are TGTGCCAGCAGTCTTGCATCTGGAGCCTACGAGCAGTACTTC.

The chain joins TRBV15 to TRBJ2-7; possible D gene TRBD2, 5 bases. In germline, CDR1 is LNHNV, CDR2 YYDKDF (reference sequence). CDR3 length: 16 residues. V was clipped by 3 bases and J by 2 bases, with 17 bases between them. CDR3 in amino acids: CATSSLTGLGTYEQYF. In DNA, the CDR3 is TGTGCCACCAGCAGCCTCACGGGGTTGGGCACCTACGAGCAGTACTTC.

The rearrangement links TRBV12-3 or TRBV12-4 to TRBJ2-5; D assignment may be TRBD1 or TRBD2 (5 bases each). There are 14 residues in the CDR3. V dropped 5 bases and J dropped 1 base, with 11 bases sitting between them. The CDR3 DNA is TGTGCCAGCAGTCCCTGGGGGACCCAAGAGACCCAGTACTTC. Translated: CASSPWGTQETQYF.

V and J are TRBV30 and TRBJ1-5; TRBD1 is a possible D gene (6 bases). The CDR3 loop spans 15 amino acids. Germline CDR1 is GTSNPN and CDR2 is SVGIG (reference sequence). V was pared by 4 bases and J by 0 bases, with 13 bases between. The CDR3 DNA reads TGTGCCTGGACTCAAGGGGGGGGTAGCAATCAGCCCCAGCATTTT. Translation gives CAWTQGGGSNQPQHF.

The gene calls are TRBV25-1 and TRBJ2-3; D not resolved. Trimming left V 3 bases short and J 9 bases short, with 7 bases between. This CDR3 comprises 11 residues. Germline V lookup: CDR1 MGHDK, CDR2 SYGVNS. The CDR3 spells CASSDAATQYF. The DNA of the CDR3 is TGTGCCAGCAGTGACGCAGCGACGCAGTATTTT.

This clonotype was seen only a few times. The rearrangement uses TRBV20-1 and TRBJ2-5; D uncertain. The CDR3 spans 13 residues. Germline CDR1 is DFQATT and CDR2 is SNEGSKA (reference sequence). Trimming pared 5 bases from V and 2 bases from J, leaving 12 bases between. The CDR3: CSASLTGQETQYF. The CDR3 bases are TGCAGTGCTTCCCTGACGGGTCAAGAGACCCAGTACTTC.

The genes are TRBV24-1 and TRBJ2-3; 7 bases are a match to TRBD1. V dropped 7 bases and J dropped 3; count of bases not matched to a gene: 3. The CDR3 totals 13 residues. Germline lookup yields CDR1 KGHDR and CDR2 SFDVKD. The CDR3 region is CATREQGTDTQYF. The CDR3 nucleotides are TGTGCCACCAGGGAACAGGGGACAGATACGCAGTATTTT.

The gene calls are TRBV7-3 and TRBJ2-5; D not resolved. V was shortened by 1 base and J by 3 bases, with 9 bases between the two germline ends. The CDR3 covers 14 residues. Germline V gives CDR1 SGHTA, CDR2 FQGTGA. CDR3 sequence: CASSLNGGKETQYF. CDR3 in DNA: TGTGCCAGCAGCTTAAATGGCGGCAAAGAGACCCAGTACTTC.

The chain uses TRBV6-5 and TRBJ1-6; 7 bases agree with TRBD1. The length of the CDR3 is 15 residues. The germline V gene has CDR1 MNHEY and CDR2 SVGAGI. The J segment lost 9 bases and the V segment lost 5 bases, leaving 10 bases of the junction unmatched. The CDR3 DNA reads TGTGCCAGCAGTCAATCGACAGGGTTTCGTTCACCCCTCCACTTT. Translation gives CASSQSTGFRSPLHF.

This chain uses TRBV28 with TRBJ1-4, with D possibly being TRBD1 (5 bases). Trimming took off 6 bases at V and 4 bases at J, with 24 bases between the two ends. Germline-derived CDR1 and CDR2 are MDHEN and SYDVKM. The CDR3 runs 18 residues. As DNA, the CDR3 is TGTGCCAGCAGCCTGATCGGGGGACGGAAAGGGGTTAATGAAAAACTGTTTTTT. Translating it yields CASSLIGGRKGVNEKLFF.

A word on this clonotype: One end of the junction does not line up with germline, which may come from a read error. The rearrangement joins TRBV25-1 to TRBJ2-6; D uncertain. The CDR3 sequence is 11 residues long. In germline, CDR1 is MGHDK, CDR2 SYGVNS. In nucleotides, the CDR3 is TGTGCCAGCAGCCGGGCCACCGTCCTGACTTTC. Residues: CASSRATVLTF.

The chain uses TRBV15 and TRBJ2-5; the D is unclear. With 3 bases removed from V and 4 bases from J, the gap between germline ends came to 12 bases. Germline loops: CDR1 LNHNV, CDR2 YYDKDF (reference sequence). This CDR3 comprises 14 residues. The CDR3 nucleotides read TGTGCCACCAGCAGCAATGGGCCCGGAGAGACCCAGTACTTC. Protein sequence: CATSSNGPGETQYF.

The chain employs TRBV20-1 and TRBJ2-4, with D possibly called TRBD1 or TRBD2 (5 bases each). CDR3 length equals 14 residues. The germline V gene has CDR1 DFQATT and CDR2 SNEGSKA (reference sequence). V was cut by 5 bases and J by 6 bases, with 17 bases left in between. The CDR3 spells CSARPGPEGNIQYF. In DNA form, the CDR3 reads TGCAGTGCTCGCCCGGGGCCTGAGGGAAACATTCAGTACTTC.

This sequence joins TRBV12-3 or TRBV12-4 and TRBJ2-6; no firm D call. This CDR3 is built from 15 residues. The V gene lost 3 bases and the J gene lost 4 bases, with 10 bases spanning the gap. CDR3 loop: CASSFSAKGANVLTF. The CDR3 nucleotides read TGTGCCAGCAGTTTCAGCGCTAAAGGGGCCAACGTCCTGACTTTC.

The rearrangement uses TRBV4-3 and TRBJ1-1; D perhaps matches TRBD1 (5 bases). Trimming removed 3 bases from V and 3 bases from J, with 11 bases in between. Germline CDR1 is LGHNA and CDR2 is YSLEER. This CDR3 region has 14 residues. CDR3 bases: TGCGCCAGCAGCCATGGCAGGGAGGACACTGAAGCTTTCTTT. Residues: CASSHGREDTEAFF.

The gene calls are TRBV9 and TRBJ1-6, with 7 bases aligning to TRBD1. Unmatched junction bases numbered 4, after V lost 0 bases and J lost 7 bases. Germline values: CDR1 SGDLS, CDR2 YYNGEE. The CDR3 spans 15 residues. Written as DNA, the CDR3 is TGTGCCAGCAGCGTAGCGGGACAGCGGAATTCACCCCTCCACTTT. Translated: CASSVAGQRNSPLHF. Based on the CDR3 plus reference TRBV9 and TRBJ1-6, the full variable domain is DSGVTQTPKHLITATGQRVTLRCSPRSGDLSVYWYQQSLDQGLQFLIQYYNGEERAKGNILERFSAQQFPDLHSELNLSSLELGDSALYFCASSVAGQRNSPLHFGNGTRLTVT.